These 6 T cell receptor beta chains were all obtained from the same sample, sequenced in a study of blood T cell repertoires in COVID-19. Clones were sequenced by immunoSEQ multiplex PCR, and TCRdb holds only the in-frame ones, with some missing. This sample has some 48,000 clones, with more than 70% found just once. The sequenced sample consisted of peripheral blood. The receptors here all came from a woman of 80 years or more with acute or convalescent COVID-19.

The gene calls are TRBV10-3 and TRBJ2-5, with D maybe TRBD2 (7 bases). Germline V gene lookup returns CDR1 ENHRY and CDR2 SYGVKD. This CDR3 has 15 residues. V was shortened by 0 bases and J by 4 bases, with 12 bases between the two germline ends. The CDR3 nucleotides read TGTGCCATCAGTGAGTCCCGGGGGGCGGGAGAGACCCAGTACTTC. Residues: CAISESRGAGETQYF.

This sequence joins TRBV6-5 and TRBJ2-1; 11 bases agree with TRBD2. J was trimmed by 7 bases and V by 8 bases; bases with no gene match: 4. CDR3 size: 13 residues. Germline V gene data show CDR1 as MNHEY and CDR2 as SVGAGI. The CDR3 bases are TGTGCCAGCCGCGCTAGCGGGGGGAATGAGCAGTTCTTC. It yields the protein CASRASGGNEQFF.

This chain uses TRBV11-3 with TRBJ2-1; TRBD2 agrees at 10 bases. In germline, CDR1 is SGHNT, CDR2 YENEEA. The trim removed 5 bases at V and 8 bases at J, leaving 12 bases unmatched. This CDR3 is 16 amino acids long. This CDR3 is CASSRFSSGGRDEQFF. CDR3 sequence (DNA): TGTGCCAGCAGCCGCTTTTCTAGCGGGGGTAGGGATGAGCAGTTCTTC.

CDR3 loop: CASSLEQGGDTQYF. The CDR3, as DNA: TGTGCCAGCAGCTTGGAACAGGGGGGAGATACGCAGTATTTT. V and J are TRBV5-4 and TRBJ2-3, with 8 bases lining up with TRBD1. Per the germline V gene, CDR1 is SGHNT and CDR2 is YYREEE (reference sequence). The J segment lost 5 bases and the V segment lost 0 bases, leaving 2 bases of the junction unmatched. This CDR3 spans 14 amino acids.

The genes are TRBV7-9 and TRBJ1-2; D possibly corresponds to TRBD1 (5 bases). The CDR3 has 15 amino acids. Germline assignment: CDR1 SEHNR and CDR2 FQNEAQ (reference sequence). V shed 1 base and J shed 2 bases, with 11 bases lying between them. The CDR3 DNA reads TGTGCCAGCAGCTTAGGGGACTCGGGGAACTATGGCTACACCTTC. Its translation: CASSLGDSGNYGYTF. The full variable domain, rest sourced from reference TRBV7-9 and TRBJ1-2, is DTGVSQNPRHKITKRGQNVTFRCDPISEHNRLYWYRQTLGQGPEFLTYFQNEAQLEKSRLLSDRFSAERPKGSFSTLEIQRTEQGDSAMYLCASSLGDSGNYGYTFGSGTRLTVV.

V and J are TRBV10-1 and TRBJ1-4; weak D call: TRBD1 (5 bases). The germline V gene has CDR1 WNHNN and CDR2 SYGVQD (reference sequence). V was clipped by 2 bases and J by 6 bases, with 10 bases between them. This CDR3 has 14 residues. This chain's CDR3 is CASSEDRRDEKLFF. The CDR3 DNA reads TGCGCCAGCAGTGAGGACAGACGGGATGAAAAACTGTTTTTT.